The following is a TCR beta chain sequence with its context. Antigen specificity is unknown. The sample is drawn from a study of T cells in Graves' hyperthyroidism and ophthalmopathy. Study at large: Prior to any treatment, at the point of initial diagnosis, peripheral blood was collected.

Regions amplified from RNA transcripts were the TCR beta CDR3 regions. HTBI primers were the set used in a first-round RT-PCR of the TCR CDR3. TCRdb reanalysed the multiplex PCR reads using MiXCR and keeps one entry per CDR3 protein. Of roughly 170,000 distinct CDR3 sequences listed, about a sixth are singletons. Study-wide findings and caveats: Most thyroid clonotypes that were expanded above 0.001 also turned up in blood. Ophthalmopathy was identified by the model a median about 6.4 months ahead of onset.

Over 9 ml of fresh peripheral blood supplied the PBMCs. Sequencing was performed on blood. This receptor was identified in a woman in her forties or fifties with Graves' hyperthyroidism.

The chain's CDR3 is CASSVGSWFFTF. CDR3 in DNA: TGTGCCAGCAGCGTAGGAAGTTGGTTTTTCACCTTC. V is TRBV9 and J is TRBJ1-2, with D uncertain. Germline lookup yields CDR1 SGDLS and CDR2 YYNGEE. The CDR3 runs 12 residues. V was cut by 0 bases and J by 13 bases, with 13 bases left in between.